This T cell receptor (beta chain) was sequenced in a study of T cells after yellow fever vaccination. The CDR3 runs to 16 residues. The ends lost 4 bases at V and 4 bases at J; junction bases unmatched: 9. Germline V gene sequence: CDR1 SGHRS, CDR2 YFSETQ. This clonotype was seen only a few times. Antigen specificity is unknown. The study, taken as a whole, reports: Most clones from primary vaccination resurfaced after the booster (about 96% CD4, over 85% CD8).

5'RACE template switching produced TCR cDNA carrying a universal primer site and UMIs. TCRdb ran MiXCR on the 5' RACE reads and lists one entry per CDR3 protein. The sample records some 300,000 distinct CDR3 sequences, roughly 8.7% being singletons. The specimen was CD4+ T cells sorted from PBMCs, collected 5 days after the yellow fever booster vaccination. J is TRBJ2-2 and V is TRBV5-1, with TRBD1 identical over 8 bases. The TCR sequence derives from a man in his late teens or twenties who received the YFV17D yellow fever vaccine. CDR3 nucleotide sequence: TGCGCCAGCAGCCCTCAGGGGGCGGGCGGCACCGGGGAGCTGTTTTTT. Its translation: CASSPQGAGGTGELFF.